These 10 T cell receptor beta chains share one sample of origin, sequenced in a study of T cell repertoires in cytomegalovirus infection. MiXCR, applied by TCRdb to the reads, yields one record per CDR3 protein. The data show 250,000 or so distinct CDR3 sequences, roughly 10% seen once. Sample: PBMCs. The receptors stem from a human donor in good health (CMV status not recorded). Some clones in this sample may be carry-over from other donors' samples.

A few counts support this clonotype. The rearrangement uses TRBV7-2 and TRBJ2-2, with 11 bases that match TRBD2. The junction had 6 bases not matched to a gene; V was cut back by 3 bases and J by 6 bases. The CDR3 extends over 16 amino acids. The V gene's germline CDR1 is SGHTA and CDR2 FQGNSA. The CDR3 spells CASSFRSSGGPGELFF. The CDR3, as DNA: TGTGCCAGCAGCTTTCGTTCTAGCGGGGGGCCCGGGGAGCTGTTTTTT.

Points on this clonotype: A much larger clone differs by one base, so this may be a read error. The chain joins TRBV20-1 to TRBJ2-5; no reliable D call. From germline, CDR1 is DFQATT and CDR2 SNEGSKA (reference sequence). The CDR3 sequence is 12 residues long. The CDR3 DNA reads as TGCAGTGCTAGTCAAAGCCAAGAGGCCCAGTACTTC. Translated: CSASQSQEAQYF.

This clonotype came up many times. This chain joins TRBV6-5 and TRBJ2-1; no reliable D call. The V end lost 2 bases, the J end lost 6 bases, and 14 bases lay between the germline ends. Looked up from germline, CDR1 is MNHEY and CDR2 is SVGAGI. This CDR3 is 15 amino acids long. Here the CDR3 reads CASSYVQPGGNEQFF. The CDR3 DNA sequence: TGTGCCAGCAGTTACGTCCAGCCGGGTGGCAATGAGCAGTTCTTC.

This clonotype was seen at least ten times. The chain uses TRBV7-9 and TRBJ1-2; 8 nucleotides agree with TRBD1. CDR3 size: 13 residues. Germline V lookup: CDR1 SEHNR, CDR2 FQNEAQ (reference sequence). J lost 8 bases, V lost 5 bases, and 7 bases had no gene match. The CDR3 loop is CASSRRGLGGYTF. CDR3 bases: TGTGCCAGCAGCCGCAGGGGGCTTGGGGGCTACACCTTC.

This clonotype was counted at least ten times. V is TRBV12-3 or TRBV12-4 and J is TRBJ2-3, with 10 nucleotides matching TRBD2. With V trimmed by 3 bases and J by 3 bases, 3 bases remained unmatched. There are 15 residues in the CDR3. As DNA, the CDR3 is TGTGCCAGCAGTTTTCCTAGCGGGGGAACAGATACGCAGTATTTT. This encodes CASSFPSGGTDTQYF.

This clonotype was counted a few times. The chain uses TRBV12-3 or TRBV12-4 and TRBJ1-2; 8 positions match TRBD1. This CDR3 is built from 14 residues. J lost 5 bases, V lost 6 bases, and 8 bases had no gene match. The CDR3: CASRRQGIGYGYTF. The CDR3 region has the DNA TGTGCCAGCAGACGACAGGGGATAGGATATGGCTACACCTTC.

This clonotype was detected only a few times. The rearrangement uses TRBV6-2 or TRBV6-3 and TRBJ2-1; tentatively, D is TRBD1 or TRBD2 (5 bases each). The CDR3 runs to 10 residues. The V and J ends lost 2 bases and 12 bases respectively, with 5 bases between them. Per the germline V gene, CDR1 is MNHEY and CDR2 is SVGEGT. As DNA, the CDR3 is TGTGCCAGCAGTTACGGGGGGCAGTTCTTC. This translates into CASSYGGQFF.

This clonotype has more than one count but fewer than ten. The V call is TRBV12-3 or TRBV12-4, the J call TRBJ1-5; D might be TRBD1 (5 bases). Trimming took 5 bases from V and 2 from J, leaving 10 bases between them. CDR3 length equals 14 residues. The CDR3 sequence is CASSGGGGNQPQHF. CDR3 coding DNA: TGTGCCAGCAGTGGGGGTGGGGGCAATCAGCCCCAGCATTTT.

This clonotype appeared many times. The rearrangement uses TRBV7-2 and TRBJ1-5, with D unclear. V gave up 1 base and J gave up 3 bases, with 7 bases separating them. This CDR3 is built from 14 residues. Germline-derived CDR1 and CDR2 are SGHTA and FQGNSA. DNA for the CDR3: TGTGCCAGCAGCTTAGGTGGGCCCAATCAGCCCCAGCATTTT. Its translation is CASSLGGPNQPQHF.

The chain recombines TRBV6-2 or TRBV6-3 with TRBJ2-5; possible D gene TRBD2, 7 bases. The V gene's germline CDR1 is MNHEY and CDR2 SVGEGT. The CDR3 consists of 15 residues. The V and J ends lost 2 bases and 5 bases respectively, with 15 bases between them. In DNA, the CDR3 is TGTGCCAGCAGTTACAGTCTCAGGGGAGGGGAGACCCAGTACTTC. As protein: CASSYSLRGGETQYF.